The clone carrying this T cell receptor (beta chain) was counted ten times or more. The germline CDR1 and CDR2 sequences are DFQATT and SNEGSKA (reference sequence). CDR3 length: 13 amino acids. V dropped 6 bases and J dropped 5; count of bases not matched to a gene: 5. The sample originates from a study of T cells in Graves' hyperthyroidism and ophthalmopathy. RNA transcripts were the template for amplifying TCR beta CDR3 regions. A first-round RT-PCR of the TCR CDR3 used the HTBI primer set. TCRdb reprocessed the multiplex PCR reads with MiXCR, giving one entry per CDR3 protein. The repertoire holds 350,000 to 500,000 distinct CDR3 sequences, with roughly 13% as singletons.

This chain connects TRBV20-1 to TRBJ2-5, with 11 positions matching TRBD2. The specimen sequenced was blood. The sequence was collected from a woman between 18 and 29 years old with Graves' hyperthyroidism. This chain's CDR3 is CSARLAGTETQYF. For the CDR3, the DNA is TGCAGTGCGAGACTAGCGGGAACTGAGACCCAGTACTTC.